What follows are 31 T cell receptor beta chains derived from one specimen sequenced in a study of cytomegalovirus exposure and HLA in healthy donors. PCR amplification relied on 60 Vbeta primers (plus 13 Jbeta primers). Assay used: immunoSEQ multiplex PCR; TCRdb lists only in-frame clones, some missing. There are approximately 150,000 clones in the sample; under 85% occur only once, and about 4.9% lies in the top ten. The material sequenced was PBMCs. Source of these receptors: a woman in her late teens or twenties in good health and CMV-seropositive.

This chain links TRBV20-1 with TRBJ2-7; 7 nucleotides agree with TRBD1. The CDR3 loop spans 11 amino acids. The germline CDR1 and CDR2 sequences are DFQATT and SNEGSKA (reference sequence). In nucleotides, the CDR3 is TGCAGAGTCGGGACAGCCTACGAGCAGTACTTC. Translation gives CRVGTAYEQYF.

The V call is TRBV4-3, the J call TRBJ2-1, with D perhaps TRBD2 (7 bases). This CDR3 spans 19 amino acids. Trimming left V 1 base short and J 6 bases short, with 25 bases between. Germline V CDR1 and CDR2: LGHNA, YSLEER. In DNA form, the CDR3 reads TGCGCCAGCAGCCAAGGGATTGAAGCGGGGACACCGTTTGGCAATGAGCAGTTCTTC. Residues: CASSQGIEAGTPFGNEQFF.

This chain connects TRBV10-3 to TRBJ2-7; 7 positions match TRBD1. Per germline, CDR1 ENHRY and CDR2 SYGVKD. The CDR3 totals 14 residues. Trimming at V came to 6 bases and at J to 2 bases, leaving 7 bases not matched to a gene. The CDR3 sequence: CAIRKTGTPYEQYF. The CDR3, as DNA: TGTGCCATCAGAAAGACAGGGACCCCCTACGAGCAGTACTTC.

This chain joins TRBV7-2 and TRBJ1-1, with 8 bases identical to TRBD1. Per the germline V gene, CDR1 is SGHTA and CDR2 is FQGNSA. Germline trimming cut 6 bases from V and 4 bases from J; bases unmatched to any gene: 7. CDR3 length: 14 amino acids. The CDR3 sequence is CASSSLQGATEAFF. CDR3 nucleotides: TGTGCCAGCAGTTCCCTGCAGGGGGCCACTGAAGCTTTCTTT. Based on the CDR3 plus reference TRBV7-2 and TRBJ1-1, the full variable domain is GAGVSQSPSNKVTEKGKDVELRCDPISGHTALYWYRQSLGQGLEFLIYFQGNSAPDKSGLPSDRFSAERTGGSVSTLTIQRTQQEDSAVYLCASSSLQGATEAFFGQGTRLTVV.

J is TRBJ2-5 and V is TRBV19; no clear D. The CDR3 is 14 residues long. V lost 6 bases, J lost 0 bases, and 11 bases lay in between. CDR1 is LNHDA and CDR2 is SQIVND in the germline V gene (reference sequence). CDR3 amino acids: CASRETTDQETQYF. DNA for the CDR3: TGTGCCAGTAGAGAAACTACTGACCAAGAGACCCAGTACTTC.

For the CDR3, the DNA is TGTGCCAGCAGCTTGGCGCGGGGGATCTCCTACGAGCAGTACTTC. The encoded protein is CASSLARGISYEQYF. V is TRBV5-8 and J is TRBJ2-5; 7 bases match TRBD2. The J call is in doubt because the DNA end fits TRBJ2-7 better. The length of the CDR3 is 15 residues. Looked up from germline, CDR1 is SGHTS and CDR2 is YDEGEE.

The V and J genes are TRBV5-1 and TRBJ2-3; no clear D. Germline V gene sequence: CDR1 SGHRS, CDR2 YFSETQ. Trimming left V 0 bases short and J 8 bases short, with 19 bases between. The CDR3 runs 16 residues. CDR3 nucleotide sequence: TGCGCCAGCAGCTTGGGTATGTGGGCCCAGGCGCGTACGCAGTATTTT. Translating it yields CASSLGMWAQARTQYF. The entire variable domain, with the rest obtained from reference TRBV5-1 and TRBJ2-3, is as follows: KAGVTQTPRYLIKTRGQQVTLSCSPISGHRSVSWYQQTPGQGLQFLFEYFSETQRNKGNFPGRFSGRQFSNSRSEMNVSTLELGDSALYLCASSLGMWAQARTQYFGPGTRLTVL.

The chain is built from TRBV9 and TRBJ1-1; perhaps TRBD1 as D (5 bases). This CDR3 comprises 14 residues. V was trimmed by 0 bases and J by 1 base, leaving 7 bases between them. From germline, CDR1 is SGDLS and CDR2 YYNGEE. The CDR3 DNA reads TGTGCCAGCAGCGTAGCGGACACGAACACTGAAGCTTTCTTT. Translation: CASSVADTNTEAFF.

About this clone itself: This specimen includes other DNA sequences encoding the same CDR3. The chain is built from TRBV9 and TRBJ2-3; TRBD1 aligns across 7 bases. V was clipped by 3 bases and J by 4 bases; unmatched bases: 5. The CDR3 is 14 amino acids. Germline assignment: CDR1 SGDLS and CDR2 YYNGEE. The CDR3 sequence: CASSADRVADTQYF. As DNA, the CDR3 is TGTGCCAGCAGCGCCGACAGGGTCGCAGATACGCAGTATTTT.

The gene calls are TRBV2 and TRBJ1-1; weak D call: TRBD1 (6 bases). Per the germline V gene, CDR1 is SNHLY and CDR2 is FYNNEI. V gave up 4 bases and J gave up 1 base, with 19 bases separating them. This CDR3 region has 17 residues. Written as DNA, the CDR3 is TGTGCCAGCAGTGGGGGGACACTAGGTAAAGGGAACACTGAAGCTTTCTTT. The encoded protein is CASSGGTLGKGNTEAFF. The full variable domain, completed using reference TRBV2 and TRBJ1-1, is EPEVTQTPSHQVTQMGQEVILRCVPISNHLYFYWYRQILGQKVEFLVSFYNNEISEKSEIFDDQFSVERPDGSNFTLKIRSTKLEDSAMYFCASSGGTLGKGNTEAFFGQGTRLTVV.

The chain has TRBV28 and TRBJ2-5; 7 bases align to TRBD1. Germline values: CDR1 MDHEN, CDR2 SYDVKM. This CDR3 region has 16 residues. Trimming took 5 bases from V and 5 from J; bases not matched to a gene: 14. The CDR3 DNA follows: TGTGCCAGCAGTCGAAGGACAGGATTTTTAGAGGAGACCCAGTACTTC. Its protein is CASSRRTGFLEETQYF.

The V and J genes are TRBV13 and TRBJ2-7, with 7 bases identical to TRBD1. This CDR3 has 18 amino acids. CDR1 PRHDT and CDR2 FYEKMQ come from the germline V gene (reference sequence). With V trimmed by 5 bases and J by 5 bases, 21 bases remained unmatched. CDR3: CASSLKRSTGHKGHEQYF. The DNA for the CDR3 is TGTGCCAGCAGCCTAAAGCGTTCGACAGGGCACAAAGGGCACGAGCAGTACTTC.

The gene calls are TRBV5-1 and TRBJ2-7; 9 nucleotides agree with TRBD1. The CDR3 consists of 14 residues. Germline CDR1 is SGHRS and CDR2 is YFSETQ. With V trimmed by 0 bases and J by 6 bases, 4 bases remained unmatched. CDR3 coding DNA: TGCGCCAGCAGCTTGGGATGGACAGGGGTCGAGCAGTACTTC. Its protein product is CASSLGWTGVEQYF.

This chain joins TRBV27 and TRBJ1-1; D is possibly TRBD1 (5 bases). This CDR3 comprises 12 residues. CDR1 and CDR2 from the germline V gene are MNHEY and SMNVEV (reference sequence). The germline V and J ends were trimmed by 8 bases and 0 bases, with 7 bases remaining between them. CDR3 amino acids: CASGHLNTEAFF. In DNA, the CDR3 is TGTGCCAGCGGACACCTGAACACTGAAGCTTTCTTT.

This sequence joins TRBV6-6 and TRBJ2-5; 7 positions match TRBD1. The DNA end lines up better with TRBJ2-7; the J call may be wrong. Germline loops: CDR1 MNHNY, CDR2 SVGAGI (reference sequence). CDR3 size: 16 residues. CDR3: CASNPNPGTVSYEQYF. The CDR3 DNA sequence: TGTGCCAGCAATCCCAACCCGGGGACAGTATCCTACGAGCAGTACTTC.

The rearrangement joins TRBV2 to TRBJ2-7; possibly TRBD1 for D (6 bases). The CDR3 consists of 14 residues. Per germline, CDR1 SNHLY and CDR2 FYNNEI. V was shortened by 8 bases and J by 6 bases, with 20 bases between the two germline ends. CDR3 loop: CASVDRTDSSEQYF. In nucleotides, the CDR3 is TGTGCCAGCGTTGACAGGACGGACTCAAGCGAGCAGTACTTC. Using reference TRBV2 and TRBJ2-7 for the parts outside the CDR3, the full variable domain is EPEVTQTPSHQVTQMGQEVILRCVPISNHLYFYWYRQILGQKVEFLVSFYNNEISEKSEIFDDQFSVERPDGSNFTLKIRSTKLEDSAMYFCASVDRTDSSEQYFGPGTRLTVT.

The chain links TRBV27 to TRBJ2-2; the D gene is possibly TRBD2 (6 bases). The length of the CDR3 is 14 residues. V lost 3 bases and J 2 bases, leaving 7 bases between the germline ends. Looked up from germline, CDR1 is MNHEY and CDR2 is SMNVEV (reference sequence). In DNA form, the CDR3 reads TGTGCCAGCAGTTTCGGGGGAAACACCGGGGAGCTGTTTTTT. The encoded protein is CASSFGGNTGELFF.

As DNA, the CDR3 is TGTGCCATCAGTGAGCCCGTTGGGACAGAAAACATTCAGTACTTC. Its protein product is CAISEPVGTENIQYF. The V and J genes are TRBV10-3 and TRBJ2-4; 7 nucleotides agree with TRBD1. Looked up from germline, CDR1 is ENHRY and CDR2 is SYGVKD. With 2 bases clipped from V and 5 bases from J, the junction kept 6 bases outside the gene matches. CDR3 length: 15 amino acids.

This clone has only a few counts. The chain has TRBV4-3 and TRBJ1-2; D is unclear. Trimming removed 4 bases from V and 8 bases from J, with 17 bases in between. CDR1 and CDR2 from the germline V gene are LGHNA and YSLEER. The CDR3 sequence is 14 residues long. DNA of the CDR3: TGCGCCAGCAGCCCGCCCCGCGGGTTAGGAGGCTACACCTTC. It translates to CASSPPRGLGGYTF.

The chain carries TRBV14 and TRBJ1-6; perhaps TRBD1 as D (5 bases). V dropped 1 base and J dropped 10 bases, with 11 bases sitting between them. The CDR3 covers 14 residues. Germline CDR1 SGHDN, CDR2 FVKESK. The CDR3 sequence: CASSQVFGGSPLHF. CDR3 DNA sequence: TGTGCCAGCAGCCAAGTTTTTGGGGGGTCACCCCTCCACTTT. The full variable domain, rest sourced from reference TRBV14 and TRBJ1-6, is EAGVTQFPSHSVIEKGQTVTLRCDPISGHDNLYWYRRVMGKEIKFLLHFVKESKQDESGMPNNRFLAERTGGTYSTLKVQPAELEDSGVYFCASSQVFGGSPLHFGNGTRLTVT.

The CDR3 DNA is TGTGCCAGCAGTGGGGCGGGAGGCTACACCTTC. As protein: CASSGAGGYTF. The gene calls are TRBV2 and TRBJ1-2; D gene unclear. V lost 4 bases and J 8 bases, leaving 8 bases between the germline ends. Germline CDR1 is SNHLY and CDR2 is FYNNEI. The CDR3 extends over 11 amino acids.

This clone was seen at least ten times. DNA of the CDR3: TGTGCCAGCAGTGAGATGACAGAGACAGAGATTCTAGCTAACTATGGCTACACCTTC. This translates into CASSEMTETEILANYGYTF. The genes are TRBV6-4 and TRBJ1-2, with D tentatively TRBD1 (5 bases). This CDR3 is 19 amino acids long. From germline, CDR1 is MRHNA and CDR2 SNTAGT. V was trimmed by 3 bases and J by 0 bases, leaving 23 bases between them.

This chain joins TRBV30 and TRBJ1-2, with 9 bases fitting TRBD1. The CDR3 covers 13 residues. CDR1 and CDR2 (germline): GTSNPN, SVGIG (reference sequence). V shed 2 bases, J shed 2 bases, and the junction held 0 bases outside the gene matches. The CDR3 here is CAWSTGGNYGYTF. The CDR3 DNA follows: TGTGCCTGGAGTACAGGGGGCAACTATGGCTACACCTTC.

The V and J genes are TRBV18 and TRBJ1-6; 7 bases match TRBD1. Per germline, CDR1 KGHSH and CDR2 LQKENI. This CDR3 is built from 15 residues. The trim removed 3 bases at V and 7 bases at J, leaving 6 bases unmatched. The CDR3 DNA follows: TGTGCCAGCTCACCTGGACAGGCGGGAAATTCACCCCTCCACTTT. Translation: CASSPGQAGNSPLHF.

The gene calls are TRBV7-3 and TRBJ2-5, with 10 bases identical to TRBD2. CDR1 is SGHTA and CDR2 is FQGTGA in the germline V gene. V trimming: 2 bases; J trimming: 1 base; junction bases outside the gene matches: 7. This CDR3 has 17 amino acids. Written as DNA, the CDR3 is TGTGCCAGCAGCTTAGCCCCACTAGCGGGAAGCCAAGAGACCCAGTACTTC. The encoded protein is CASSLAPLAGSQETQYF. The full variable domain, rest sourced from reference TRBV7-3 and TRBJ2-5, is GAGVSQTPSNKVTEKGKYVELRCDPISGHTALYWYRQSLGQGPEFLIYFQGTGAADDSGLPNDRFFAVRPEGSVSTLKIQRTERGDSAVYLCASSLAPLAGSQETQYFGPGTRLLVL.

The genes are TRBV7-9 and TRBJ2-5; TRBD1 matches 8 bases. The V gene end was trimmed by 5 bases and the J gene end by 1 base; junction bases not matched to a gene: 6. The germline CDR1 and CDR2 sequences are SEHNR and FQNEAQ (reference sequence). The CDR3 loop spans 15 amino acids. CDR3 bases: TGTGCCAGCAGCCCGCAGGGGGCGCGCCAAGAGACCCAGTACTTC. It is translated as CASSPQGARQETQYF.

The rearrangement links TRBV19 to TRBJ1-6, with D hard to call. In germline, CDR1 is LNHDA, CDR2 SQIVND (reference sequence). This CDR3 contains 14 residues. Trimming shortened V by 6 bases and J by 5 bases, and 11 bases separated the two germline ends. CDR3 bases: TGTGCCAGTAGCCCCGGGGTCCATAATTCACCCCTCCACTTT. Protein: CASSPGVHNSPLHF.

V gene TRBV7-3 combines with J gene TRBJ2-3; possibly TRBD2 for D (6 bases). Trimming shortened V by 2 bases and J by 2 bases, and 11 bases separated the two germline ends. From germline, CDR1 is SGHTA and CDR2 FQGTGA. This CDR3 region has 15 residues. The CDR3 reads CASSLVAGNTDTQYF. DNA of the CDR3: TGTGCCAGCAGCTTAGTTGCGGGGAACACAGATACGCAGTATTTT.

This clone occurred a few times. V usage is TRBV7-9 and J usage is TRBJ2-2; a possible D gene is TRBD2 (6 bases). The CDR3 spans 15 residues. Germline values: CDR1 SEHNR, CDR2 FQNEAQ (reference sequence). V was cut by 3 bases and J by 4 bases, with 12 bases left in between. CDR3 nucleotide sequence: TGTGCCAGCAGCTTTGGGCGGGGCTCCACCGGGGAGCTGTTTTTT. Translated, it gives CASSFGRGSTGELFF.

V usage is TRBV9 and J usage is TRBJ2-3, with a possible D match to TRBD1 (5 bases). Trimming removed 2 bases at V and 2 bases at J, with 9 bases between. In germline, CDR1 is SGDLS, CDR2 YYNGEE. This CDR3 contains 14 residues. The CDR3 sequence: CASSVGANTDTQYF. CDR3 sequence (DNA): TGTGCCAGCAGCGTTGGGGCTAACACAGATACGCAGTATTTT.

This clone was observed a handful of times. The chain joins TRBV13 to TRBJ1-2; TRBD1 is a possible D gene (6 bases). Trimming stripped 7 bases from V and 4 bases from J, with 13 bases between. The CDR3 has 13 residues. Germline CDR1 reads PRHDT; CDR2 reads FYEKMQ (reference sequence). CDR3 protein: CASIIQGSYGYTF. The CDR3 region has the DNA TGTGCCAGCATTATACAGGGATCCTATGGCTACACCTTC.